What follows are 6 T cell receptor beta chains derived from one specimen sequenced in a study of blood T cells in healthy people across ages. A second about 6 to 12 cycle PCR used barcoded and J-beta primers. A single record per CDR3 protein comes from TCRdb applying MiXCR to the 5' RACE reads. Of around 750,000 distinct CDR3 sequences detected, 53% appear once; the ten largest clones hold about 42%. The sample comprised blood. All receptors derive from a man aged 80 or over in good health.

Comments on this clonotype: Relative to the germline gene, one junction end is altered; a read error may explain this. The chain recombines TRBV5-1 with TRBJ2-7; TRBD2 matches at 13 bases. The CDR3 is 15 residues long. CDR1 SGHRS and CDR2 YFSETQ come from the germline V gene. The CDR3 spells CASSSGLAGVYEQYF. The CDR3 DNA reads TGTGCCAGCAGCTCCGGACTAGCGGGAGTCTACGAGCAGTACTTC.

CDR3 sequence: CASSSAGTGPSEQYF. The CDR3 DNA is TGTGCCAGCAGCTCCGCCGGGACAGGTCCCTCCGAGCAGTACTTC. The chain joins TRBV6-2 or TRBV6-3 to TRBJ2-7; TRBD1 aligns across 8 bases. This CDR3 spans 15 amino acids. Germline CDR1 MNHEY, CDR2 SVGEGT. J lost 6 bases, V lost 6 bases, and 13 bases had no gene match.

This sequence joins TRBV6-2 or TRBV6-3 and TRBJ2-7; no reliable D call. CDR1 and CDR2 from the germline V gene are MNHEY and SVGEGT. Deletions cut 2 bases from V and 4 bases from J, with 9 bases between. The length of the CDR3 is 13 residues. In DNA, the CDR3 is TGTGCCAGCAGTTACGGTGACAAATACGAGCAGTACTTC. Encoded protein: CASSYGDKYEQYF.

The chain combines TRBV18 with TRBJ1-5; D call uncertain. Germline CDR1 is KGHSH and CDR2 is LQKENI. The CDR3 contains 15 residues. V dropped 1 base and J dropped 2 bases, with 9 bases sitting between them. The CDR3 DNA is TGTGCCAGCTCACCACAGGGTTTCGGCAATCAGCCCCAGCATTTT. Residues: CASSPQGFGNQPQHF.

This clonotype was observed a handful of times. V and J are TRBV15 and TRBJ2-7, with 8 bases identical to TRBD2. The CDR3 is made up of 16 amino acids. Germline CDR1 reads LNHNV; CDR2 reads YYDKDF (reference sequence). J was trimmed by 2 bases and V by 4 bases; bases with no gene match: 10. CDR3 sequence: CATSTAGGQKTYEQYF. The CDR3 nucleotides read TGTGCCACCAGCACCGCGGGGGGACAAAAAACCTACGAGCAGTACTTC.

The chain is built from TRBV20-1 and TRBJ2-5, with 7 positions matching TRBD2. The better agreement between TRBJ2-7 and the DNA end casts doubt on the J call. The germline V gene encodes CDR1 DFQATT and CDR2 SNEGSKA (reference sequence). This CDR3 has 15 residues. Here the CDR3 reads CSARGEMAGAYEQYF. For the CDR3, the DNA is TGCAGTGCTAGAGGGGAAATGGCGGGAGCTTACGAGCAGTACTTC.